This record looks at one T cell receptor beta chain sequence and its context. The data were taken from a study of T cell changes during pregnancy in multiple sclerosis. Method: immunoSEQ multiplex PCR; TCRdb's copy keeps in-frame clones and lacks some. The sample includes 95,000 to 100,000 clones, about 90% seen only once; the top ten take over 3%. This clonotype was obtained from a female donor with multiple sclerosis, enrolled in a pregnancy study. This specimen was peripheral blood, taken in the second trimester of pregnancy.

CDR3 coding DNA: TGTGCCAGCTCAAGGACAGGGTTCTCAGAGACCCAGTACTTC. Protein sequence: CASSRTGFSETQYF. The gene calls are TRBV18 and TRBJ2-5; TRBD1 matches 8 bases. Germline V CDR1 and CDR2: KGHSH, LQKENI. This CDR3 is built from 14 residues. Germline trimming cut 5 bases from V and 4 bases from J; bases unmatched to any gene: 6.